This entry lists 16 T cell receptor beta chains sequenced from one sample in a study of cytomegalovirus exposure and HLA in healthy donors (dated by TCRdb to about 2017). The library was built by means of the immunoSEQ multiplex PCR assay. For the multiplex PCR, a mixture combining 60 forward primers for TCR Vbeta segments and 13 reverse primers for TCR Jbeta segments was used. The table comes from immuneACCESS by way of TCRdb, which keeps in-frame sequences with V and J called. Part of the clones is missing from these tables; in studies checked, under half for an unresolved V gene and the rest for unknown reasons. The sample table holds approximately 150,000 clones, of which roughly 82% were seen once. The top ten clonotypes cover roughly 3.4% of the sample. Sequenced input: PBMCs. These receptors were obtained from a male donor in good health and CMV-seronegative.

Remarks on this clone: At one of its ends the junction is not consistent with the germline gene, which may arise from a read error. The chain carries TRBV4-1 and TRBJ1-6; 7 bases align to TRBD1. This CDR3 contains 16 residues. Germline loops: CDR1 MGHRA, CDR2 YSYEKL. CDR3 nucleotides: TGCGCCAGCAGCCAAGGATGGGACAGTAATAATTCACTCCTCCACTTT. Translation gives CASSQGWDSNNSLLHF.

The chain uses TRBV4-2 and TRBJ2-7, with 13 bases aligning to TRBD2. From germline, CDR1 is LGHNA and CDR2 YNFKEQ. The trim removed 4 bases at V and 10 bases at J, leaving 19 bases unmatched. CDR3 length: 18 residues. DNA for the CDR3: TGTGCCAGCAGCCCGGGACTAGCGGGACGCCAATCTACGAGCAGCCAGTACTTC. As protein: CASSPGLAGRQSTSSQYF.

The sample holds a few counts of this clone. This sequence joins TRBV4-2 and TRBJ2-7, with TRBD1 matching over 8 bases. Looked up from germline, CDR1 is LGHNA and CDR2 is YNFKEQ. The CDR3 runs 15 residues. The V and J ends lost 4 bases and 5 bases, in that order; junction bases with no gene match: 10. In DNA form, the CDR3 reads TGTGCCAGCAGCCTTGTGGACAGGGATGTCAACGAGCAGTACTTC. Protein sequence: CASSLVDRDVNEQYF.

This clone has more than one count but fewer than ten. This sequence joins TRBV7-3 and TRBJ1-2; TRBD1 is a possible D gene (6 bases). The CDR3 runs to 16 residues. CDR1 and CDR2 from the germline V gene are SGHTA and FQGTGA. Trimming took 4 bases from V and 7 from J, leaving 22 bases between them. The CDR3 protein is CASSSRGGPYRFGYTF. In DNA, the CDR3 is TGTGCCAGCAGCTCACGGGGGGGCCCGTACCGGTTTGGCTACACCTTC.

As regards this clone: This sample includes further DNA sequences coding for the same CDR3. This chain uses TRBV9 with TRBJ2-5, with D perhaps matching TRBD2 (6 bases). CDR3 length: 14 residues. Germline CDR1 SGDLS, CDR2 YYNGEE. Trimming took off 0 bases at V and 1 base at J, with 7 bases between the two ends. The CDR3 region has the DNA TGTGCCAGCAGCGTAGGGGGACTCCAAGAGACCCAGTACTTC. Its translation is CASSVGGLQETQYF. Based on the CDR3 plus reference TRBV9 and TRBJ2-5, the full variable domain is DSGVTQTPKHLITATGQRVTLRCSPRSGDLSVYWYQQSLDQGLQFLIQYYNGEERAKGNILERFSAQQFPDLHSELNLSSLELGDSALYFCASSVGGLQETQYFGPGTRLLVL.

V is TRBV5-4 and J is TRBJ1-3; D perhaps matches TRBD1 (6 bases). Germline CDR1 and CDR2: SGHNT and YYREEE (reference sequence). The CDR3 spans 14 residues. Between the trimmed V and J ends, which lost 2 bases and 1 base, there was a span of 7 bases. The CDR3 DNA sequence: TGTGCCAGCAGCTTAACAGGGTCTGGAAACACCATATATTTT. Its translation: CASSLTGSGNTIYF.

In its sample, this clone was seen a few times. This rearrangement joins TRBV19 to TRBJ2-7; 8 nucleotides line up with TRBD2. CDR3 length equals 16 residues. The trim removed 4 bases at V and 3 bases at J, leaving 11 bases unmatched. In germline, CDR1 is LNHDA, CDR2 SQIVND (reference sequence). The CDR3 nucleotides read TGTGCCAGTAGTAAGGGGCGGGACGGGGGGGTCTACGAGCAGTACTTC. This codes for CASSKGRDGGVYEQYF.

The rearrangement links TRBV4-2 to TRBJ1-3; a weak D match, TRBD1 (6 bases). Germline CDR1 reads LGHNA; CDR2 reads YNFKEQ. Trimming left V 0 bases short and J 0 bases short, with 9 bases between. CDR3 length equals 16 residues. This CDR3 reads CASSQDDRNSGNTIYF. Here the CDR3 DNA reads TGTGCCAGCAGCCAAGACGACAGGAACTCTGGAAACACCATATATTTT.

The table lists this clone with a count of one. This chain uses TRBV10-3 with TRBJ2-1; no clear D gene. The CDR3 loop spans 17 amino acids. The V and J ends lost 0 bases and 0 bases respectively, with 12 bases between them. The V gene's germline CDR1 is ENHRY and CDR2 SYGVKD. As DNA, the CDR3 is TGTGCCATCAGTGAGTCCCCACGAACGAGCTCCTACAATGAGCAGTTCTTC. Its protein product is CAISESPRTSSYNEQFF.

Concerning this clone: At one end, the junction sequence differs from germline, possibly due to a read error. The chain couples TRBV7-9 to TRBJ1-1; 9 bases are a match to TRBD1. The germline gives CDR1 SEHNR, CDR2 FQNEAQ (reference sequence). CDR3 length equals 12 residues. For the CDR3, the DNA is TGTTCCAGCAGACAGGGGGGAACTGAAGCTTTCTTT. This gives the protein CSSRQGGTEAFF.

The V call is TRBV27, the J call TRBJ1-1, with D maybe TRBD1 (6 bases). The V gene's germline CDR1 is MNHEY and CDR2 SMNVEV (reference sequence). Trimming took off 5 bases at V and 0 bases at J, with 13 bases between the two ends. This CDR3 spans 15 amino acids. CDR3 nucleotide sequence: TGTGCCAGCAGTCGGGGGGGGCAGATGAACACTGAAGCTTTCTTT. This encodes CASSRGGQMNTEAFF.

The chain combines TRBV28 with TRBJ2-7, with D maybe TRBD2 (5 bases). Germline V gives CDR1 MDHEN, CDR2 SYDVKM. V was clipped by 3 bases and J by 3 bases, with 6 bases between them. The CDR3 length is 12 residues. CDR3 sequence: CASSFGVYEQYF. The CDR3 DNA sequence: TGTGCCAGCAGTTTCGGGGTCTACGAGCAGTACTTC. The full variable domain, completed using reference TRBV28 and TRBJ2-7, is DVKVTQSSRYLVKRTGEKVFLECVQDMDHENMFWYRQDPGLGLRLIYFSYDVKMKEKGDIPEGYSVSREKKERFSLILESASTNQTSMYLCASSFGVYEQYFGPGTRLTVT.

V is TRBV7-9 and J is TRBJ1-2; TRBD1 matches at 7 bases. This CDR3 has 12 amino acids. The V gene end was trimmed by 3 bases and the J gene end by 7 bases; junction bases not matched to a gene: 2. CDR1 and CDR2 (germline): SEHNR, FQNEAQ (reference sequence). The CDR3 is CASSFNRGGYTF. In DNA, the CDR3 is TGTGCCAGCAGCTTTAACAGGGGTGGCTACACCTTC.

The chain carries TRBV4-3 and TRBJ2-1; TRBD2 matches 9 bases. V lost 0 bases and J lost 7; bases outside the gene matches: 4. The length of the CDR3 is 15 residues. Per the germline V gene, CDR1 is LGHNA and CDR2 is YSLEER. The CDR3 sequence is CASSQDVAGANEQFF. CDR3 DNA sequence: TGCGCCAGCAGCCAAGATGTAGCGGGAGCGAATGAGCAGTTCTTC.

In its sample, this clone was seen once. The rearrangement joins TRBV18 to TRBJ2-1; 7 bases agree with TRBD1. The CDR3 is made up of 16 amino acids. With 3 bases clipped from V and 0 bases from J, the junction kept 5 bases outside the gene matches. Germline CDR1 is KGHSH and CDR2 is LQKENI. This chain's CDR3 is CASSPQDRLSYNEQFF. The CDR3 DNA reads as TGTGCCAGCTCACCTCAGGACAGGCTCTCCTACAATGAGCAGTTCTTC.

This clone was seen a handful of times. V is TRBV9 and J is TRBJ2-5; TRBD2 aligns across 13 bases. CDR1 and CDR2 (germline): SGDLS, YYNGEE. The CDR3 is 17 amino acids. The ends lost 0 bases at V and 5 bases at J; junction bases unmatched: 7. The CDR3 bases are TGTGCCAGCAGCGTAGCAACTAGCGGGAGGGGAGGGGAGACCCAGTACTTC. Its translation: CASSVATSGRGGETQYF.